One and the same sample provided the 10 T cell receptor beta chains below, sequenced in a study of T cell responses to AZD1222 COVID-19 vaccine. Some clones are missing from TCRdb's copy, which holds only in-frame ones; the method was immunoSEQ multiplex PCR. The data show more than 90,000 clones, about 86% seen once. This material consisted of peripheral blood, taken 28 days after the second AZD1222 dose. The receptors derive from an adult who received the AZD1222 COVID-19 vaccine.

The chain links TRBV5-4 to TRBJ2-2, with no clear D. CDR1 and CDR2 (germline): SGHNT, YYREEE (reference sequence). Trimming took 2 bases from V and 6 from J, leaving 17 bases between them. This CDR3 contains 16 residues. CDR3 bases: TGTGCCAGCAGCTTAAAACAGACGACTTCGGCCGGGGAGCTGTTTTTT. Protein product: CASSLKQTTSAGELFF.

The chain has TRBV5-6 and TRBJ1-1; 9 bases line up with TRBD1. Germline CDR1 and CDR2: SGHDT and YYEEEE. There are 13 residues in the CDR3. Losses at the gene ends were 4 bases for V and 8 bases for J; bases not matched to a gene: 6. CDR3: CASSPGTGKEAFF. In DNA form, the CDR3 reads TGTGCCAGCAGCCCGGGGACAGGGAAAGAAGCTTTCTTT. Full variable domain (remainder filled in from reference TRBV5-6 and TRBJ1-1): DAGVTQSPTHLIKTRGQQVTLRCSPKSGHDTVSWYQQALGQGPQFIFQYYEEEERQRGNFPDRFSGHQFPNYSSELNVNALLLGDSALYLCASSPGTGKEAFFGQGTRLTVV.

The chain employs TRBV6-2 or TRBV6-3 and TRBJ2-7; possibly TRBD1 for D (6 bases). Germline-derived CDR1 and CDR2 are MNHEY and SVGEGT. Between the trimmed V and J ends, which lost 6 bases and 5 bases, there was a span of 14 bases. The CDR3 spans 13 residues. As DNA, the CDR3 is TGTGCCAGCAGCCCGCAGGGGCCCCACGAGCAGTACTTC. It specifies CASSPQGPHEQYF.

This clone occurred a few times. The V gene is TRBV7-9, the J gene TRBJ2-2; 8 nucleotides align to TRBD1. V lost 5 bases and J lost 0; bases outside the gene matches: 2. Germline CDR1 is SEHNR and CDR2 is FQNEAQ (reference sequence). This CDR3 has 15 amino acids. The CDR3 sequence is CASSGTGSNTGELFF. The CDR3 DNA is TGTGCCAGCAGCGGGACAGGTTCGAACACCGGGGAGCTGTTTTTT.

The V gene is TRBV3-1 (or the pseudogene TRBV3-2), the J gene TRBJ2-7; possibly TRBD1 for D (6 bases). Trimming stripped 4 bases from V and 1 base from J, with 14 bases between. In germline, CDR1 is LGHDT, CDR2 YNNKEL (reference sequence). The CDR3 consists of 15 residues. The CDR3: CASSPGAGVSYEQYF. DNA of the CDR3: TGTGCCAGCAGCCCCGGGGCAGGGGTATCCTACGAGCAGTACTTC.

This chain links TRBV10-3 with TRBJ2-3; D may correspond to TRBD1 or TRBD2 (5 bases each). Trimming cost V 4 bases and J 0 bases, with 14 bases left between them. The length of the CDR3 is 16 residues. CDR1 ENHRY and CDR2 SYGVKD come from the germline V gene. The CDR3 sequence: CAISVYGDGSTDTQYF. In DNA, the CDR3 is TGTGCCATCAGTGTCTATGGGGACGGGAGCACAGATACGCAGTATTTT.

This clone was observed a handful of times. The CDR3 DNA reads as TGTGCCAGCAGCCGCCCGGGGGGTGGCTACACCTTC. This translates into CASSRPGGGYTF. The V call is TRBV5-6, the J call TRBJ1-2, with D possibly being TRBD1 (5 bases). This CDR3 is 12 amino acids long. Between the trimmed V and J ends, which lost 4 bases and 7 bases, there was a span of 11 bases. Germline V lookup: CDR1 SGHDT, CDR2 YYEEEE.

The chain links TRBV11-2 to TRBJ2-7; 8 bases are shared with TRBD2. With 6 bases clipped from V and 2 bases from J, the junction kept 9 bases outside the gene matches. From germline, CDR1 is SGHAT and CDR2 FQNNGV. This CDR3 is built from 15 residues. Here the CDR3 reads CASSIGLAETYEQYF. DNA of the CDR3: TGTGCCAGCAGTATAGGACTAGCCGAAACCTACGAGCAGTACTTC. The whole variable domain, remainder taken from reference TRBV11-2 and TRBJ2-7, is EAGVAQSPRYKIIEKRQSVAFWCNPISGHATLYWYQQILGQGPKLLIQFQNNGVVDDSQLPKDRFSAERLKGVDSTLKIQPAKLEDSAVYLCASSIGLAETYEQYFGPGTRLTVT.

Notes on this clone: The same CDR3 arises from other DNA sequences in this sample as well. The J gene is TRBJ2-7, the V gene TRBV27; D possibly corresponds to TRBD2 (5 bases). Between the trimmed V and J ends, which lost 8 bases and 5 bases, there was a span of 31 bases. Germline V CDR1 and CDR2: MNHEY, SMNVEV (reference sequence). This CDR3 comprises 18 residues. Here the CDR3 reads CASSPKAPSVGRGHEQYF. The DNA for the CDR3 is TGTGCCAGCTCCCCCAAGGCCCCCAGTGTGGGGAGAGGCCACGAGCAGTACTTC.

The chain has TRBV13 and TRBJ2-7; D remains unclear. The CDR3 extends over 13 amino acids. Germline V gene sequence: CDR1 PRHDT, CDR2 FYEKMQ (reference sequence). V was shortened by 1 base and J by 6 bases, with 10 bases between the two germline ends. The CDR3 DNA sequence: TGTGCCAGCAGCTTAGTTCGGGTTGGCGAGCAGTACTTC. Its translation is CASSLVRVGEQYF.